One and the same sample provided the 32 T cell receptor beta chains below, sequenced in a study of cytomegalovirus exposure and HLA in healthy donors. PCR involved 60 Vbeta and 13 Jbeta primers. Clones were read by immunoSEQ multiplex PCR, and TCRdb kept only the in-frame ones, dropping some. The sample has 150,000 to 200,000 clones, approximately 70% seen once; the top ten hold around 7%. The sample comprised PBMCs. Receptors were obtained from a middle-aged man in good health and CMV-seropositive.

This sequence joins TRBV7-8 and TRBJ1-2; no clear D. This CDR3 is 16 amino acids long. The ends were cut back, 0 bases at V and 4 bases at J, with 15 bases in the middle. From germline, CDR1 is SGHVS and CDR2 FQNEAQ. CDR3 coding DNA: TGTGCCAGCAGCTTAGCTCCCGGGGAAACATCCTATGGCTACACCTTC. Its translation: CASSLAPGETSYGYTF.

The rearrangement joins TRBV27 to TRBJ1-4, with D possibly being TRBD1 (6 bases). The CDR3 is made up of 14 amino acids. CDR1 is MNHEY and CDR2 is SMNVEV in the germline V gene (reference sequence). V was trimmed by 3 bases and J by 4 bases, leaving 9 bases between them. The CDR3 protein is CASSFQGNNEKLFF. DNA of the CDR3: TGTGCCAGCAGTTTCCAGGGGAATAATGAAAAACTGTTTTTT.

The V gene is TRBV5-1, the J gene TRBJ2-1; 8 positions match TRBD2. V shed 5 bases, J shed 9 bases, and the junction held 10 bases outside the gene matches. The CDR3 length is 14 residues. Germline lookup yields CDR1 SGHRS and CDR2 YFSETQ. This CDR3 is CASRVGERGCEQFF. The CDR3, as DNA: TGCGCCAGCAGGGTGGGAGAGCGGGGGTGTGAGCAGTTCTTC.

This chain links TRBV14 with TRBJ1-4; 7 positions agree with TRBD1. Germline assignment: CDR1 SGHDN and CDR2 FVKESK. V shed 1 base and J 7 bases; nucleotides not matched to a gene: 12. The CDR3 spans 17 residues. The CDR3 loop reads CASSQAMKRGQSEKLFF. DNA of the CDR3: TGTGCCAGCAGCCAAGCTATGAAGAGGGGGCAAAGTGAAAAACTGTTTTTT.

This clone was found once. The chain links TRBV10-3 to TRBJ2-3; 7 positions match TRBD1. The germline V gene has CDR1 ENHRY and CDR2 SYGVKD. V was clipped by 5 bases and J by 13 bases; unmatched bases: 6. This CDR3 spans 11 amino acids. CDR3: CAISSDRLKYF. The CDR3 DNA sequence: TGTGCCATCAGTTCGGACAGGCTAAAGTATTTT.

The rearrangement uses TRBV11-1 and TRBJ2-3, with 9 nucleotides matching TRBD2. After removal of 3 bases from V and 2 bases from J, the junction contained 12 bases not matched to a gene. This CDR3 is 18 amino acids long. Germline CDR1 and CDR2: SGHAT and FQDESV (reference sequence). Here the CDR3 DNA reads TGTGCCAGCAGCTTTAGAAGGGGTAGCGGGAGAAACACAGATACGCAGTATTTT. This gives the protein CASSFRRGSGRNTDTQYF.

To note about this clone: Within the sample, other DNA sequences also encode this same CDR3. The chain joins TRBV11-2 to TRBJ2-7; D gene ambiguous. Per the germline V gene, CDR1 is SGHAT and CDR2 is FQNNGV. This CDR3 region has 15 residues. V was cut by 0 bases and J by 0 bases, with 9 bases left in between. CDR3 sequence reads: CASSLEQLSSYEQYF. The CDR3 DNA reads as TGTGCCAGCAGCTTAGAACAGCTCAGCTCCTACGAGCAGTACTTC.

The chain couples TRBV23-1 to TRBJ1-2; weak D call: TRBD1 (5 bases). TRBV23-1 is designated an ORF whose function remains uncertain. This CDR3 region has 14 residues. V lost 4 bases to trimming and J lost 4 bases, with 13 bases between them. CDR3 sequence reads: CASSLQGGGYGYTF. The CDR3 nucleotides read TGCGCCAGCAGTCTGCAGGGAGGCGGCTATGGCTACACCTTC.

The CDR3 loop reads CASSEGQVSYEQYF. In nucleotides, the CDR3 is TGTGCCAGCAGTGAGGGACAGGTCTCCTACGAGCAGTACTTC. The genes are TRBV7-2 and TRBJ2-7, with 8 bases lining up with TRBD1. With 6 bases clipped from V and 0 bases from J, the junction kept 4 bases outside the gene matches. Germline values: CDR1 SGHTA, CDR2 FQGNSA. CDR3 length: 14 amino acids.

The gene calls are TRBV9 and TRBJ2-2; D is possibly TRBD2 (5 bases). The CDR3 contains 12 residues. Germline V lookup: CDR1 SGDLS, CDR2 YYNGEE. V shed 4 bases and J shed 6 bases, with 7 bases lying between them. CDR3 sequence reads: CASSLLAGELFF. CDR3 sequence (DNA): TGTGCCAGCAGCCTACTAGCCGGGGAGCTGTTTTTT.

The rearrangement links TRBV18 to TRBJ2-3, with a weak D call TRBD2 (6 bases). Trimming took off 2 bases at V and 2 bases at J, with 14 bases between the two ends. CDR1 is KGHSH and CDR2 is LQKENI in the germline V gene. The CDR3 has 16 residues. This CDR3 reads CASSPGIGGTTDTQYF. CDR3 DNA: TGTGCCAGCTCACCAGGTATCGGGGGAACCACAGATACGCAGTATTTT.

This rearrangement joins TRBV4-3 to TRBJ2-2; D is tentatively TRBD1 or TRBD2 (5 bases each). The V and J ends lost 4 bases and 0 bases respectively, with 12 bases between them. Per the germline V gene, CDR1 is LGHNA and CDR2 is YSLEER. CDR3 length: 16 residues. This CDR3 is CASSPEGRPNTGELFF. Here the CDR3 DNA reads TGCGCCAGCAGCCCAGAGGGGAGACCGAACACCGGGGAGCTGTTTTTT.

The chain links TRBV19 to TRBJ1-6; TRBD1 is a possible D gene (5 bases). Deletions cut 8 bases from V and 8 bases from J, with 22 bases between. The germline gives CDR1 LNHDA, CDR2 SQIVND (reference sequence). This CDR3 is built from 16 residues. CDR3: CASQDRGARGYSPLHF. In nucleotides, the CDR3 is TGTGCCAGTCAAGACCGTGGGGCGCGGGGGTATTCACCCCTCCACTTT.

This clone was recorded a few times. The genes are TRBV7-2 and TRBJ1-5, with D possibly TRBD1 on 5 matching bases. This CDR3 contains 14 residues. Germline lookup yields CDR1 SGHTA and CDR2 FQGNSA. Trimming took 5 bases from V and 7 from J, leaving 15 bases between them. The CDR3 bases are TGTGCCAGCAGCCCGGGACTTCCCGCCCAGCCCCAGCATTTT. Its translation: CASSPGLPAQPQHF.

V usage is TRBV9 and J usage is TRBJ2-1; 10 nucleotides line up with TRBD2. The CDR3 is 16 amino acids. Germline-derived CDR1 and CDR2 are SGDLS and YYNGEE. Trimming cost V 3 bases and J 10 bases; bases outside gene matches: 13. CDR3 DNA: TGTGCCAGCAGCGCGCAAGTCAGCGGGGGGGCTCTAGAGCAGTTCTTC. It encodes CASSAQVSGGALEQFF.

The chain has TRBV2 and TRBJ2-1; D is unresolved. There are 13 residues in the CDR3. Trimming took off 8 bases at V and 4 bases at J, with 12 bases between the two ends. CDR1 SNHLY and CDR2 FYNNEI come from the germline V gene. DNA for the CDR3: TGTGCCAGCCTAGAGTCGGTTTACAATGAGCAGTTCTTC. It specifies CASLESVYNEQFF.

V and J are TRBV4-2 and TRBJ2-1; maybe TRBD1 (5 bases). Germline assignment: CDR1 LGHNA and CDR2 YNFKEQ. Trimming pared 3 bases from V and 0 bases from J, leaving 12 bases between. This CDR3 is 16 amino acids long. CDR3 nucleotides: TGTGCCAGCAGCCACCCTACAGGTAGCTCCTACAATGAGCAGTTCTTC. Translated, it gives CASSHPTGSSYNEQFF.

This sequence joins TRBV7-2 and TRBJ1-2; no definite D call. CDR1 is SGHTA, CDR2 FQGNSA, per germline. The V end was cut by 5 bases, the J end by 1 base, with 11 bases between. This CDR3 is 14 amino acids long. The CDR3 DNA reads as TGTGCCAGCAGCCTCGAGGGTGTTAACTATGGCTACACCTTC. Translated: CASSLEGVNYGYTF.

The chain is built from TRBV27 and TRBJ2-7; maybe TRBD2 (5 bases). The CDR3 totals 13 residues. Germline assignment: CDR1 MNHEY and CDR2 SMNVEV (reference sequence). The V gene lost 5 bases and the J gene lost 2 bases, with 10 bases spanning the gap. The CDR3 bases are TGTGCCAGCAGTGAGGACGGGACCTACGAGCAGTACTTC. Amino acids: CASSEDGTYEQYF.

In this sample, this clone turned up a few times. The chain has TRBV4-1 and TRBJ2-3, with TRBD2 as a possible D gene (5 bases). Germline CDR1 reads MGHRA; CDR2 reads YSYEKL. This CDR3 comprises 16 residues. Trimming stripped 1 base from V and 0 bases from J, with 11 bases between. CDR3 sequence (DNA): TGCGCCAGCAGCCAAGGGACTGGGCAAAGCACAGATACGCAGTATTTT. Its protein product is CASSQGTGQSTDTQYF.

Regarding this clone: Other DNA sequences from this sample encode an identical CDR3 as well. The V and J genes are TRBV4-3 and TRBJ1-2; no clear D gene. V was trimmed by 1 base and J by 2 bases, leaving 14 bases between them. The CDR3 extends over 16 amino acids. Germline lookup yields CDR1 LGHNA and CDR2 YSLEER. The CDR3 DNA is TGCGCCAGCAGCCAAGGAGCTTCTTCACCCAACTATGGCTACACCTTC. As protein: CASSQGASSPNYGYTF.

Here the CDR3 DNA reads TGCAGCGCTTGGACAGGATCCAATGAGCAGTTCTTC. As protein: CSAWTGSNEQFF. The chain recombines TRBV29-1 with TRBJ2-1; 7 bases fit TRBD1. The CDR3 runs 12 residues. Germline V gives CDR1 SQVTM, CDR2 ANQGSEA. Germline trimming cut 7 bases from V and 6 bases from J; bases unmatched to any gene: 6.

The rearrangement joins TRBV9 to TRBJ2-5, with TRBD1 identical over 11 bases. Near its end, the DNA agrees better with TRBJ2-7, so the J call may be wrong. The CDR3 is made up of 16 amino acids. Germline CDR1 and CDR2: SGDLS and YYNGEE. The CDR3 sequence: CASSGSWTGGEYEQYF. The DNA of the CDR3 is TGTGCCAGCAGCGGGAGCTGGACAGGGGGCGAGTACGAGCAGTACTTC.

The sample holds a few counts of this clone. The rearrangement uses TRBV30 and TRBJ1-2; maybe TRBD1 (5 bases). Trimming took 5 bases from V and 8 from J, leaving 12 bases between them. Germline V CDR1 and CDR2: GTSNPN, SVGIG (reference sequence). The length of the CDR3 is 11 residues. The CDR3 DNA is TGTGCCTGGTTATTGGGGCCCGGCTACACCTTC. Translating it yields CAWLLGPGYTF.

The chain employs TRBV5-1 and TRBJ2-2; D gene unclear. The CDR3 runs to 15 residues. The germline V gene has CDR1 SGHRS and CDR2 YFSETQ. V dropped 0 bases and J dropped 2 bases, with 8 bases sitting between them. The CDR3 sequence: CASSLGRANTGELFF. The CDR3 nucleotides are TGCGCCAGCAGCTTGGGGAGAGCTAACACCGGGGAGCTGTTTTTT. Full variable domain (missing parts from reference TRBV5-1 and TRBJ2-2): KAGVTQTPRYLIKTRGQQVTLSCSPISGHRSVSWYQQTPGQGLQFLFEYFSETQRNKGNFPGRFSGRQFSNSRSEMNVSTLELGDSALYLCASSLGRANTGELFFGEGSRLTVL.

The J gene is TRBJ2-1, the V gene TRBV4-3; 9 positions agree with TRBD2. The CDR3 totals 16 residues. After removal of 1 base from V and 2 bases from J, the junction contained 3 bases not matched to a gene. The germline gives CDR1 LGHNA, CDR2 YSLEER. In DNA, the CDR3 is TGCGCCAGCAGCCAAGTGGCTAGCGGGGCCTACAATGAGCAGTTCTTC. Residues: CASSQVASGAYNEQFF.

The CDR3 here is CASRWGSAGQDTQYF. The CDR3 DNA reads as TGTGCCAGCAGGTGGGGCTCAGCAGGGCAGGATACGCAGTATTTT. This chain links TRBV7-2 with TRBJ2-3; a weak D match, TRBD1 (5 bases). CDR3 length equals 15 residues. Germline lookup yields CDR1 SGHTA and CDR2 FQGNSA. Trimming took off 6 bases at V and 6 bases at J, with 19 bases between the two ends.

The CDR3 is CASSQGARRGGTDTQYF. CDR3 sequence (DNA): TGCGCCAGCAGCCAAGGAGCGAGGCGGGGGGGTACAGATACGCAGTATTTT. This chain links TRBV4-3 with TRBJ2-3, with TRBD2 matching over 9 bases. The junction had 8 bases not matched to a gene; V was cut back by 1 base and J by 3 bases. The CDR3 is 17 amino acids. The germline V gene has CDR1 LGHNA and CDR2 YSLEER.

This rearrangement joins TRBV7-9 to TRBJ1-1; the D gene is possibly TRBD1 (6 bases). The CDR3 runs 14 residues. V dropped 3 bases and J dropped 4 bases, with 12 bases sitting between them. The germline CDR1 and CDR2 sequences are SEHNR and FQNEAQ (reference sequence). CDR3: CASSLTGSITEAFF. The DNA for the CDR3 is TGTGCCAGCAGCTTGACAGGATCCATCACTGAAGCTTTCTTT.

The J gene is TRBJ2-3, the V gene TRBV5-1, with D possibly matching TRBD2 (6 bases). This CDR3 contains 16 residues. Germline V gene sequence: CDR1 SGHRS, CDR2 YFSETQ. V dropped 2 bases and J dropped 2 bases, with 15 bases sitting between them. The CDR3 nucleotides read TGCGCCAGCAGCTTACGGCTAGCGAGATCCACAGATACGCAGTATTTT. It codes for CASSLRLARSTDTQYF.

V gene TRBV18 combines with J gene TRBJ2-3; D remains unclear. Germline CDR1 is KGHSH and CDR2 is LQKENI. The V gene lost 1 base and the J gene lost 0 bases, with 11 bases spanning the gap. The CDR3 contains 16 residues. DNA for the CDR3: TGTGCCAGCTCACCACTTCGCGCGGAGAGCACAGATACGCAGTATTTT. Its protein product is CASSPLRAESTDTQYF.

The chain has TRBV7-2 and TRBJ2-2; D is uncertain. Per germline, CDR1 SGHTA and CDR2 FQGNSA. CDR3 length equals 15 residues. Trimming took 6 bases from V and 0 from J, leaving 11 bases between them. CDR3 bases: TGTGCCAGCAGGGCCTTCCCCTCGAACACCGGGGAGCTGTTTTTT. Its protein is CASRAFPSNTGELFF. The variable domain in full, with the rest retrieved from reference TRBV7-2 and TRBJ2-2, is GAGVSQSPSNKVTEKGKDVELRCDPISGHTALYWYRQSLGQGLEFLIYFQGNSAPDKSGLPSDRFSAERTGGSVSTLTIQRTQQEDSAVYLCASRAFPSNTGELFFGEGSRLTVL.